Below, 15 T cell receptor beta chains from the same sample are listed, as sequenced in a study of cytomegalovirus exposure and HLA in healthy donors. The PCR employed 60 Vbeta primers together with 13 Jbeta primers. The protocol was immunoSEQ multiplex PCR, while the TCRdb copy is restricted to in-frame clones and leaves out a portion. The sample lists roughly 170,000 clones; roughly three quarters were seen once. Specimen: PBMCs. These receptors were obtained from a woman aged 45-59 years in good health and CMV-seropositive.

This clone turned up a few times. This chain uses TRBV6-1 with TRBJ1-4, with D possibly matching TRBD1 (5 bases). Germline V CDR1 and CDR2: MNHNS, SASEGT. CDR3 length: 13 amino acids. Trimming shortened V by 1 base and J by 7 bases, and 7 bases separated the two germline ends. CDR3 DNA: TGTGCCAGCAGTGAAGGGACATCTGAAAAACTGTTTTTT. Its translation is CASSEGTSEKLFF.

This clone turned up a few times. The chain couples TRBV7-9 to TRBJ2-5; D is possibly TRBD2 (5 bases). Trimming took off 4 bases at V and 6 bases at J, with 12 bases between the two ends. CDR3 length equals 13 residues. Per the germline V gene, CDR1 is SEHNR and CDR2 is FQNEAQ (reference sequence). This CDR3 reads CASSSSTGKTQYF. CDR3 bases: TGTGCCAGCAGCTCGAGTACGGGAAAGACCCAGTACTTC. Variable domain in full (rest from reference TRBV7-9 and TRBJ2-5): DTGVSQNPRHKITKRGQNVTFRCDPISEHNRLYWYRQTLGQGPEFLTYFQNEAQLEKSRLLSDRFSAERPKGSFSTLEIQRTEQGDSAMYLCASSSSTGKTQYFGPGTRLLVL.

This clone was detected only a few times. The chain employs TRBV19 and TRBJ1-1; no clear D gene. CDR3 length: 13 residues. V lost 8 bases, J lost 0 bases, and 10 bases lay in between. Germline CDR1 reads LNHDA; CDR2 reads SQIVND (reference sequence). Here the CDR3 reads CASSGVMNTEAFF. The CDR3 bases are TGTGCCAGTTCAGGCGTGATGAACACTGAAGCTTTCTTT.

The V and J genes are TRBV5-6 and TRBJ1-1, with D maybe TRBD1 (5 bases). Per germline, CDR1 SGHDT and CDR2 YYEEEE. The CDR3 is 14 residues long. V lost 3 bases and J 8 bases, leaving 17 bases between the germline ends. The CDR3 DNA follows: TGTGCCAGCAGCTCCTCTGGGGGGAGTGGGGAAGCTTTCTTT. It yields the protein CASSSSGGSGEAFF.

The V gene is TRBV15, the J gene TRBJ2-3; 13 positions match TRBD2. The J segment lost 2 bases and the V segment lost 8 bases, leaving 10 bases of the junction unmatched. The CDR3 has 17 residues. CDR1 is LNHNV, CDR2 YYDKDF, per germline (reference sequence). CDR3 sequence (DNA): TGTGCCACCCAGAGGACTAGCGGGGGCACAAACACAGATACGCAGTATTTT. Translated, it gives CATQRTSGGTNTDTQYF.

The chain combines TRBV5-1 with TRBJ2-5; D perhaps matches TRBD1 (6 bases). The CDR3 contains 14 residues. Trimming shortened V by 2 bases and J by 4 bases, and 12 bases separated the two germline ends. Germline values: CDR1 SGHRS, CDR2 YFSETQ. This CDR3 reads CASSFRGLAETQYF. The DNA for the CDR3 is TGCGCCAGCAGCTTCAGGGGTTTAGCAGAGACCCAGTACTTC.

This chain joins TRBV16 and TRBJ1-1, with D unclear. The ends were cut back, 5 bases at V and 1 base at J, with 5 bases in the middle. The CDR3 is made up of 12 amino acids. Germline V gene sequence: CDR1 KGHSY, CDR2 FQNENV. The CDR3 here is CASSTGNTEAFF. The DNA of the CDR3 is TGTGCCAGCAGCACCGGGAACACTGAAGCTTTCTTT.

This sequence joins TRBV18 and TRBJ1-5; possible D gene TRBD1, 6 bases. The CDR3 runs 14 residues. The germline V gene encodes CDR1 KGHSH and CDR2 LQKENI. Deletions cut 4 bases from V and 9 bases from J, with 16 bases between. CDR3 DNA: TGTGCCAGCTCACTGCAGGGGTATCGAATGCCCCAGCATTTT. It codes for CASSLQGYRMPQHF.

The chain couples TRBV9 to TRBJ2-7; a weak D match, TRBD2 (6 bases). The germline V and J ends were trimmed by 0 bases and 0 bases, with 13 bases remaining between them. The CDR3 loop spans 16 amino acids. Germline V CDR1 and CDR2: SGDLS, YYNGEE. CDR3 nucleotides: TGTGCCAGCAGCGTAGGAGGTGGGGGGAACTCCTACGAGCAGTACTTC. Translating it yields CASSVGGGGNSYEQYF.

The J gene is TRBJ2-7, the V gene TRBV7-3; perhaps TRBD2 as D (5 bases). V shed 5 bases and J shed 0 bases, with 8 bases lying between them. The CDR3 has 13 amino acids. Per germline, CDR1 SGHTA and CDR2 FQGTGA. Here the CDR3 DNA reads TGTGCCAGCAGCCTCGACTACTCCTACGAGCAGTACTTC. This codes for CASSLDYSYEQYF.

In this sample, this clone turned up a few times. The J gene is TRBJ1-6, the V gene TRBV4-1; D gene ambiguous. This CDR3 is 17 amino acids long. Trimming took 3 bases from V and 1 from J, leaving 13 bases between them. Germline V CDR1 and CDR2: MGHRA, YSYEKL. CDR3 residues: CASSQWAEASYNSPLHF. DNA for the CDR3: TGCGCCAGCAGCCAGTGGGCGGAGGCATCCTATAATTCACCCCTCCACTTT.

This clone is a singleton in its sample. The V call is TRBV6-1, the J call TRBJ1-2; D might be TRBD1 (5 bases). Germline CDR1 is MNHNS and CDR2 is SASEGT. There are 14 residues in the CDR3. V was clipped by 1 base and J by 7 bases, with 13 bases between them. CDR3 protein: CASSEGGPQGGYTF. For the CDR3, the DNA is TGTGCCAGCAGTGAAGGTGGACCCCAGGGTGGCTACACCTTC.

The V call is TRBV30, the J call TRBJ1-2; a weak D match, TRBD1 (6 bases). This CDR3 is built from 15 residues. CDR1 and CDR2 from the germline V gene are GTSNPN and SVGIG (reference sequence). The DNA for the CDR3 is TGTGCGACGGCAAGGGGGAGCGGAGTGGACTATGGCTACACCTTC. It encodes CATARGSGVDYGYTF.

The CDR3 reads CASSIRGGAGELFF. CDR3 bases: TGTGCCAGTAGTATCCGGGGCGGGGCCGGGGAGCTGTTTTTT. The J gene is TRBJ2-2, the V gene TRBV19; possible D gene TRBD2, 6 bases. From germline, CDR1 is LNHDA and CDR2 SQIVND (reference sequence). This CDR3 is built from 14 residues. V shed 3 bases and J shed 6 bases, with 11 bases lying between them.

This chain connects TRBV2 to TRBJ2-2; D gene ambiguous. Germline V CDR1 and CDR2: SNHLY, FYNNEI. The V gene lost 8 bases and the J gene lost 0 bases, with 7 bases spanning the gap. The CDR3 is made up of 13 amino acids. The CDR3 DNA reads as TGTGCCAGCGAGATGGCGAACACCGGGGAGCTGTTTTTT. This translates into CASEMANTGELFF.